The 4 T cell receptor beta chains given below trace back to one sample, sequenced in a study of low-dose radiotherapy and immunotherapy resistance in tumors. Documented time point: after trial treatment. Treatment defined: LDRT plus nivolumab, ipilimumab, low-dose cyclophosphamide and aspirin (RACIN trial). TRAV- and TRBV-specific primers were used for first-strand cDNA, which covered alpha and beta chains. TCR amplification used 15 to 20 PCR cycles, a constant-region primer and a V-primer adapter. Using its own MiXCR run on the reads, TCRdb lists one record per CDR3 protein. The data hold some 100,000 distinct CDR3 sequences, with around 20% observed a single time. The starting material was PBMCs, obtained after low-dose radiotherapy plus immunotherapy. These receptors came from a female donor with ovarian cancer.

For this clonotype: A far larger clone is one nucleotide away, so this likely arose from a read error. This chain uses TRBV27 with TRBJ1-6, with D uncertain. This CDR3 spans 16 amino acids. Trimming left V 7 bases short and J 0 bases short, with 13 bases between. The germline gives CDR1 MNHEY, CDR2 SMNVEV (reference sequence). CDR3 coding DNA: TGTGCCAGCAATTCCTTAAGGACCTCCTATAATTCACCCCTCCACTTT. It encodes CASNSLRTSYNSPLHF.

V is TRBV10-2 and J is TRBJ1-6; D gene ambiguous. This CDR3 region has 13 residues. Trimming removed 0 bases from V and 7 bases from J, with 4 bases in between. CDR1 is WSHSY and CDR2 is SAAADI in the germline V gene. DNA for the CDR3: TGCGCCAGCAGTGAGTCGATAAATTCACCCCTCCACTTT. As protein: CASSESINSPLHF.

This clonotype showed up many times. The CDR3 here is CASSIHGQGNQPQHF. In nucleotides, the CDR3 is TGTGCCAGCAGCATCCATGGACAGGGCAATCAGCCCCAGCATTTT. This rearrangement joins TRBV5-5 to TRBJ1-5, with 7 bases fitting TRBD1. Germline V lookup: CDR1 SGHKS, CDR2 YYEKEE (reference sequence). The CDR3 has 15 amino acids. The J segment lost 2 bases and the V segment lost 4 bases, leaving 6 bases of the junction unmatched. The full variable domain, rest sourced from reference TRBV5-5 and TRBJ1-5, is DAGVTQSPTHLIKTRGQQVTLRCSPISGHKSVSWYQQVLGQGPQFIFQYYEKEERGRGNFPDRFSARQFPNYSSELNVNALLLGDSALYLCASSIHGQGNQPQHFGDGTRLSIL.

As regards this clonotype: This likely stems from a read error, as it lies one base from a far larger clone. The chain employs TRBV4-3 and TRBJ2-1; 7 bases align to TRBD1. Germline values: CDR1 LGHNA, CDR2 YSLEER. V was clipped by 4 bases and J by 10 bases; unmatched bases: 13. The CDR3 spans 15 residues. DNA of the CDR3: TGCGCCAGCAGCCGCGACAGGGTTAGCTCCTACGAGCAGTTCTTC. Its translation is CASSRDRVSSYEQFF.